This TCR beta chain was identified during a study of CD8 T cells in ankylosing spondylitis. The trim removed 6 bases at V and 2 bases at J, leaving 15 bases unmatched. Germline V gives CDR1 MDHEN, CDR2 SYDVKM. The CDR3 spans 17 residues. TCRdb re-derived calls from the 5' RACE reads in MiXCR, one entry per CDR3 protein. The sample consists of 670,000 or so distinct CDR3 sequences, about 20% of them appearing once. Broader study findings: Characteristic, it appeared, of ankylosing spondylitis blood was a TCR beta motif of about eight highly homologous variants.

A few counts support this clonotype. No antigen is known for it. Sequencing used blood, either unsorted or a sorted T cell fraction (not recorded which). This sequence was found in a male donor with ankylosing spondylitis. The V gene is TRBV28, the J gene TRBJ2-7, with 8 bases fitting TRBD2. The CDR3 DNA sequence: TGTGCCAGCAGCTCGCCATCTACTAGCGGACCTACCTACGAGCAGTACTTC. It codes for CASSSPSTSGPTYEQYF.